The 30 T cell receptor beta chains reported below all come from one sample, sequenced in a study of early T cells in non-severe SARS-CoV-2 infection. From the 5' RACE reads, TCRdb called clonotypes with MiXCR, one entry per CDR3 protein. The sample holds around 31,000 distinct CDR3 sequences, 5.7% seen once. Sequenced sample: whole blood. The receptor source for this set is an adult who was a healthcare worker with PCR-confirmed SARS-CoV-2 infection or an uninfected control (not recorded which).

This clonotype was recorded at least ten times. The rearrangement joins TRBV12-3 or TRBV12-4 to TRBJ2-7, with D possibly being TRBD1 (6 bases). V gave up 5 bases and J gave up 4 bases, with 15 bases separating them. This CDR3 has 14 amino acids. DNA for the CDR3: TGTGCCAGCAGTCCGACAGGCCCTCAATACGAGCAGTACTTC. Its protein is CASSPTGPQYEQYF.

This clonotype was seen only a few times. This sequence joins TRBV11-3 and TRBJ1-1, with TRBD1 as a possible D gene (6 bases). V gave up 2 bases and J gave up 1 base, with 11 bases separating them. The CDR3 is made up of 15 amino acids. Germline loops: CDR1 SGHNT, CDR2 YENEEA. CDR3 sequence reads: CASSLSGQSNTEAFF. CDR3 nucleotide sequence: TGTGCCAGCAGCTTATCCGGACAGTCGAACACTGAAGCTTTCTTT.

This clonotype was counted at least ten times. This chain joins TRBV27 and TRBJ2-5; 7 positions agree with TRBD1. V lost 3 bases, J lost 7 bases, and 8 bases stayed unmatched. CDR3 length: 14 amino acids. The germline V gene has CDR1 MNHEY and CDR2 SMNVEV (reference sequence). The CDR3 DNA reads TGTGCCAGCAGTTTCGTACAGGGGTATGGGACCCAGTACTTC. Its protein product is CASSFVQGYGTQYF.

This clonotype has just a few counts. V gene TRBV11-2 combines with J gene TRBJ2-2, with TRBD2 as a possible D gene (5 bases). Germline CDR1 and CDR2: SGHAT and FQNNGV. The CDR3 spans 14 residues. V lost 3 bases, J lost 7 bases, and 12 bases lay in between. CDR3 region: CASSLAGRVGELFF. DNA of the CDR3: TGTGCCAGCAGCTTGGCGGGTCGGGTCGGGGAGCTGTTTTTT.

This clonotype was observed at least ten times. The CDR3 loop is CAWAPSGSKQLFF. DNA for the CDR3: TGTGCCTGGGCGCCATCAGGGAGTAAACAACTGTTTTTT. The chain is built from TRBV30 and TRBJ1-4; perhaps TRBD1 as D (5 bases). The CDR3 runs 13 residues. V lost 5 bases and J lost 12, with 19 bases in between. Germline loops: CDR1 GTSNPN, CDR2 SVGIG (reference sequence).

This clonotype was counted ten times or more. J is TRBJ2-1 and V is TRBV4-2, with D unclear. There are 13 residues in the CDR3. Looked up from germline, CDR1 is LGHNA and CDR2 is YNFKEQ. Trimming pared 4 bases from V and 5 bases from J, leaving 9 bases between. CDR3 sequence: CASSPQNNNEQFF. CDR3 bases: TGTGCCAGCAGCCCACAGAACAACAATGAGCAGTTCTTC.

This clonotype was counted many times. The chain links TRBV3-1 to TRBJ2-7; weak D call: TRBD2 (5 bases). This CDR3 contains 12 residues. Germline loops: CDR1 LGHDT, CDR2 YNNKEL (reference sequence). Trimming removed 1 base from V and 6 bases from J, with 7 bases in between. CDR3 sequence reads: CASSQGRGEQYF. The DNA of the CDR3 is TGTGCCAGCAGCCAAGGTCGGGGCGAGCAGTACTTC.

In its sample, this clonotype was seen many times. The chain links TRBV11-2 to TRBJ2-3, with a possible D match to TRBD1 (5 bases). CDR1 is SGHAT and CDR2 is FQNNGV in the germline V gene. There are 17 residues in the CDR3. With 1 base removed from V and 0 bases from J, the gap between germline ends came to 14 bases. CDR3 sequence: CASSLGTHSSSTDTQYF. CDR3 in DNA: TGTGCCAGCAGCTTAGGGACACACTCTTCTAGCACAGATACGCAGTATTTT.

In this sample, this clonotype turned up a few times. The chain links TRBV11-3 to TRBJ2-3; D unclear. Germline loops: CDR1 SGHNT, CDR2 YENEEA. V lost 4 bases and J lost 0, with 8 bases in between. CDR3 length equals 14 residues. The CDR3 bases are TGTGCCAGCAGCTCCCAAGAAAGCACAGATACGCAGTATTTT. It codes for CASSSQESTDTQYF.

This clonotype was seen repeatedly, ten times or more. V is TRBV6-6 and J is TRBJ2-5; 7 nucleotides line up with TRBD2. The CDR3 has 12 residues. Germline assignment: CDR1 MNHNY and CDR2 SVGAGI (reference sequence). V lost 6 bases, J lost 4 bases, and 2 bases stayed unmatched. In DNA form, the CDR3 reads TGTGCCAGCAGCTCGGGGGGAGAGACCCAGTACTTC. It yields the protein CASSSGGETQYF.

This clonotype was picked up many times. The chain is built from TRBV7-8 and TRBJ2-1; D is undetermined. Germline CDR1 SGHVS, CDR2 FQNEAQ. The germline V and J ends were trimmed by 5 bases and 10 bases, with 9 bases remaining between them. CDR3 size: 11 residues. CDR3 region: CASSTREEQFF. CDR3 in DNA: TGTGCCAGCAGCACCCGAGAGGAGCAGTTCTTC.

This clonotype was picked up many times. V gene TRBV6-6 combines with J gene TRBJ2-7; TRBD2 aligns across 12 bases. In germline, CDR1 is MNHNY, CDR2 SVGAGI (reference sequence). This CDR3 has 18 residues. The junction had 11 bases not matched to a gene; V was cut back by 0 bases and J by 5 bases. The CDR3, as DNA: TGTGCCAGCAGTTACTCGACTAGCGGGAGACCTCTTTCCCACGAGCAGTACTTC. This translates into CASSYSTSGRPLSHEQYF.

This clonotype was observed many times. The chain links TRBV28 to TRBJ2-3; tentatively, D is TRBD2 (7 bases). CDR3 size: 18 residues. Germline CDR1 MDHEN, CDR2 SYDVKM. Trimming took off 7 bases at V and 0 bases at J, with 23 bases between the two ends. The CDR3 sequence: CASMGASGGGSSTDTQYF. Here the CDR3 DNA reads TGTGCCAGCATGGGGGCTAGCGGAGGGGGATCTAGCACAGATACGCAGTATTTT.

This clonotype was detected once. A much larger clone differs by one base, so this may be a read error. The chain combines TRBV19 with TRBJ1-5; D remains unclear. CDR1 is LNHDA, CDR2 SQIVND, per germline (reference sequence). The CDR3 sequence is 16 residues long. CDR3 DNA: TGTGCCGGTAGTATAGGATCCCGGAATAGCAATCAGCCCCAGCATTTT. Its protein is CAGSIGSRNSNQPQHF. Full variable domain (remainder filled in from reference TRBV19 and TRBJ1-5): DGGITQSPKYLFRKEGQNVTLSCEQNLNHDAMYWYRQDPGQGLRLIYYSQIVNDFQKGDIAEGYSVSREKKESFPLTVTSAQKNPTAFYLCAGSIGSRNSNQPQHFGDGTRLSIL.

The chain is built from TRBV7-8 and TRBJ2-7; tentatively, D is TRBD1 (6 bases). Trimming removed 6 bases from V and 2 bases from J, with 23 bases in between. Germline CDR1 SGHVS, CDR2 FQNEAQ. The CDR3 is 17 residues long. The CDR3 is CASSRGTPDPKAYEQYF. The DNA of the CDR3 is TGTGCCAGCAGTAGGGGGACACCCGACCCAAAAGCCTACGAGCAGTACTTC.

The chain recombines TRBV27 with TRBJ2-3; perhaps TRBD1 as D (5 bases). V lost 6 bases and J 4 bases, leaving 17 bases between the germline ends. The germline V gene has CDR1 MNHEY and CDR2 SMNVEV (reference sequence). The CDR3 is 15 residues long. The DNA for the CDR3 is TGTGCCAGCAGGAGGCTTGTGGTACAGGCAGATACGCAGTATTTT. Amino acids: CASRRLVVQADTQYF.

In its sample, this clonotype was seen many times. This sequence joins TRBV5-6 and TRBJ2-1; 7 nucleotides match TRBD2. V lost 0 bases, J lost 7 bases, and 7 bases stayed unmatched. CDR1 and CDR2 (germline): SGHDT, YYEEEE. This CDR3 is built from 15 residues. Here the CDR3 reads CASSLALLAENEQFF. Here the CDR3 DNA reads TGTGCCAGCAGCTTGGCCTTGCTAGCGGAAAATGAGCAGTTCTTC.

This clonotype has at least ten counts. The rearrangement links TRBV30 to TRBJ1-2; D is unresolved. There are 15 residues in the CDR3. Trimming removed 4 bases at V and 0 bases at J, with 15 bases between. The germline V gene has CDR1 GTSNPN and CDR2 SVGIG (reference sequence). CDR3 region: CAWIGTLTPNYGYTF. The DNA of the CDR3 is TGTGCCTGGATCGGAACTCTCACTCCTAACTATGGCTACACCTTC.

The chain carries TRBV20-1 and TRBJ2-3; D unresolved. Deletions cut 3 bases from V and 2 bases from J, with 9 bases between. This CDR3 region has 13 residues. Germline loops: CDR1 DFQATT, CDR2 SNEGSKA (reference sequence). In DNA form, the CDR3 reads TGCAGTGCTAGGCTCATCACCACAGATACGCAGTATTTT. Translating it yields CSARLITTDTQYF.

The table lists this clonotype with many counts. The genes are TRBV5-6 and TRBJ2-3, with 7 nucleotides matching TRBD2. With 0 bases clipped from V and 1 base from J, the junction kept 2 bases outside the gene matches. In germline, CDR1 is SGHDT, CDR2 YYEEEE. This CDR3 has 15 residues. CDR3 in amino acids: CASSLDTSGTDTQYF. The DNA of the CDR3 is TGTGCCAGCAGCTTGGATACTAGCGGCACAGATACGCAGTATTTT. The full variable domain, with the rest looked up from reference TRBV5-6 and TRBJ2-3, is DAGVTQSPTHLIKTRGQQVTLRCSPKSGHDTVSWYQQALGQGPQFIFQYYEEEERQRGNFPDRFSGHQFPNYSSELNVNALLLGDSALYLCASSLDTSGTDTQYFGPGTRLTVL.

CDR3 DNA: TGTGCCAGCAACCCAGGTGCGGGAGGGCCCTCGTACGAGCAGTACTTC. This translates into CASNPGAGGPSYEQYF. The V gene is TRBV27, the J gene TRBJ2-7; 9 nucleotides line up with TRBD2. The CDR3 covers 16 residues. Germline trimming cut 7 bases from V and 4 bases from J; bases unmatched to any gene: 14. Germline V gene data show CDR1 as MNHEY and CDR2 as SMNVEV (reference sequence).

This clonotype was recorded many times. This sequence joins TRBV12-3 or TRBV12-4 and TRBJ1-2, with 8 bases aligning to TRBD1. The CDR3 covers 15 residues. J gave up 4 bases and V 4 bases, and 8 bases lay outside the gene matches. DNA for the CDR3: TGTGCCAGCAGTTCCGGGACAGGAAAATTCTATGGCTACACCTTC. As protein: CASSSGTGKFYGYTF.

This clonotype occurred a few times. V gene TRBV10-3 combines with J gene TRBJ1-1, with D possibly TRBD1 on 6 matching bases. The CDR3 covers 15 residues. V was pared by 10 bases and J by 5 bases, with 23 bases between. Per germline, CDR1 ENHRY and CDR2 SYGVKD. The DNA of the CDR3 is TGTGCCACCGACGGATCCGGGGGCGGACGGACTGAAGCTTTCTTT. Translating it yields CATDGSGGGRTEAFF.

In its sample, this clonotype was seen many times. The V gene is TRBV9, the J gene TRBJ2-1; D is ambiguous. CDR1 SGDLS and CDR2 YYNGEE come from the germline V gene. V was pared by 2 bases and J by 0 bases, with 12 bases between. The CDR3 is 16 residues long. CDR3 bases: TGTGCCAGCAGCGTGAGCGTGGATAGCTCCTACAATGAGCAGTTCTTC. Translating gives CASSVSVDSSYNEQFF.

This chain joins TRBV7-2 and TRBJ1-1; D might be TRBD1 (6 bases). The germline V gene has CDR1 SGHTA and CDR2 FQGNSA. V dropped 2 bases and J dropped 1 base, with 17 bases sitting between them. The length of the CDR3 is 17 residues. The CDR3 region has the DNA TGTGCCAGCAGCTTAAAGGCCTTCAGGGGTACGAACACTGAAGCTTTCTTT. It translates to CASSLKAFRGTNTEAFF.

Many counts were recorded for this clonotype. This chain uses TRBV29-1 with TRBJ2-5; D not resolved. Trimming removed 5 bases at V and 5 bases at J, with 12 bases between. Germline CDR1 and CDR2: SQVTM and ANQGSEA. CDR3 length: 12 amino acids. The CDR3: CSVIESYETQYF. The DNA of the CDR3 is TGCAGCGTTATCGAATCCTATGAGACCCAGTACTTC.

By share of the sample, this clonotype is medium-sized. The genes are TRBV29-1 and TRBJ1-2, with unresolved D. This CDR3 comprises 16 residues. The germline gives CDR1 SQVTM, CDR2 ANQGSEA. The V gene lost 6 bases and the J gene lost 6 bases, with 26 bases spanning the gap. The CDR3 reads CSVGQDFRADRHGYTF. CDR3 nucleotide sequence: TGCAGCGTGGGTCAGGACTTCCGGGCAGATCGGCATGGCTACACCTTC.

This clonotype has ten or more counts. The rearrangement uses TRBV20-1 and TRBJ1-3; D is uncertain. V gave up 1 base and J gave up 0 bases, with 10 bases separating them. Germline CDR1 reads DFQATT; CDR2 reads SNEGSKA (reference sequence). This CDR3 region has 15 residues. The CDR3 here is CSARGRPLSGNTIYF. The CDR3 DNA reads as TGCAGTGCTAGAGGTCGACCGCTCTCTGGAAACACCATATATTTT.

This clonotype showed up just a few times. V is TRBV10-2 and J is TRBJ2-5; D is undetermined. The CDR3 consists of 16 residues. The V end was cut by 2 bases, the J end by 7 bases, with 20 bases between. Per the germline V gene, CDR1 is WSHSY and CDR2 is SAAADI. The CDR3 region is CASSEPSRPPFGTQYF. CDR3 bases: TGCGCCAGCAGTGAGCCTTCCCGGCCTCCCTTCGGGACCCAGTACTTC.

As concerns this clonotype: A junction end diverges from the germline sequence, so it may reflect a read error. The rearrangement joins TRBV7-9 to TRBJ2-1; 9 bases match TRBD2. CDR1 and CDR2 from the germline V gene are SEHNR and FQNEAQ (reference sequence). This CDR3 region has 15 residues. CDR3 sequence (DNA): TGTGCCAGCAGATTAGCGGGAGTGTCCTACAATGAGCAGTTCTTC. Its translation: CASRLAGVSYNEQFF.